This T cell receptor (beta chain) was documented in a study of response to subunit inactivated influenza vaccine. The CDR3 covers 17 residues. The V segment lost 4 bases and the J segment 5 bases; nucleotides outside the gene matches: 11. Germline CDR1 reads LGHDT; CDR2 reads YNNKEL (reference sequence). TCRdb itself ran the RT-PCR reads through MiXCR, one entry per CDR3 protein. Of 500,000 to 600,000 distinct CDR3 sequences in the sample, about 15% are singletons; the top ten hold 3% to 3.5%. The V and J genes are TRBV3-1 and TRBJ1-5; 10 nucleotides agree with TRBD1. Sample: CD4+ T cells sorted from PBMCs, taken about 24 months after vaccination. This clonotype originated in a man aged 45 to 70 who received an inactivated influenza vaccine. The CDR3 DNA reads as TGTGCCAGCAGCCGTGGGACAGGGGATTTTCGCGATCAGCCCCAGCATTTT. Protein product: CASSRGTGDFRDQPQHF.